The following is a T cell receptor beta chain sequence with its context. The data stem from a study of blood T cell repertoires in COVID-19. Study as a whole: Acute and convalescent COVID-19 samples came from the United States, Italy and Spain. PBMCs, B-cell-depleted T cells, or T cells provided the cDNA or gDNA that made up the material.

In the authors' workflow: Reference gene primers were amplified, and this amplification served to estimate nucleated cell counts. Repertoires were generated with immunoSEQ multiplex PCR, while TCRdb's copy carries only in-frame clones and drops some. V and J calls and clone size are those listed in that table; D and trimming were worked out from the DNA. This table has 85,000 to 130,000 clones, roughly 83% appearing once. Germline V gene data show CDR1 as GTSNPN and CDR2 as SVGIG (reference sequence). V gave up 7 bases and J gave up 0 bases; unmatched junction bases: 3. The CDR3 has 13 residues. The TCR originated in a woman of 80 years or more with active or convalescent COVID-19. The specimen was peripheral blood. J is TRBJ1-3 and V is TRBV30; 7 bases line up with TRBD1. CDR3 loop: CAYNRGSGNTIYF. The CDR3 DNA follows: TGTGCCTACAACAGGGGCTCTGGAAACACCATATATTTT.